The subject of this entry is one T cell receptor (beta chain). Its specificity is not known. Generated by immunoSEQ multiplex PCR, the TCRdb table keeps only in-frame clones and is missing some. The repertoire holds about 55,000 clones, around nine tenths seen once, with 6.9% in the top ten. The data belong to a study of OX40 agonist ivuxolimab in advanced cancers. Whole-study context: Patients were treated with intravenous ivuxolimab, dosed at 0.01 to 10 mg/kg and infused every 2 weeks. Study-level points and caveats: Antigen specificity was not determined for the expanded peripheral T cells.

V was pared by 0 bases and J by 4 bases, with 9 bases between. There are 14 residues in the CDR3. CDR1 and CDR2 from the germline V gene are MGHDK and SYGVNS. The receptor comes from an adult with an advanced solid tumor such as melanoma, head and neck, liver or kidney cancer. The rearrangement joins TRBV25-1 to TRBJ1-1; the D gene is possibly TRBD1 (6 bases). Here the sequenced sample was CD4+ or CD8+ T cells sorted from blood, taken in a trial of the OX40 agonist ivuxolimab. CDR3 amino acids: CASSEYTGSTEAFF. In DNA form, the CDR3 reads TGTGCCAGCAGTGAATATACAGGGTCCACTGAAGCTTTCTTT.